This passage covers 32 T cell receptor beta chains from one sample sequenced in a study of early T cells in non-severe SARS-CoV-2 infection. TCRdb ran MiXCR on the 5' RACE reads and lists one entry per CDR3 protein. The sample yields tens of thousands of distinct CDR3 sequences, roughly 5% seen once. Sample: whole blood, taken at baseline. The receptor source for this set is an adult who was a healthcare worker with PCR-confirmed SARS-CoV-2 infection or an uninfected control (not recorded which).

This clonotype came up many times. The V gene is TRBV19, the J gene TRBJ2-1; the match to TRBD2 covers 10 bases. Germline V gene lookup returns CDR1 LNHDA and CDR2 SQIVND (reference sequence). V shed 0 bases, J shed 8 bases, and the junction held 10 bases outside the gene matches. This CDR3 has 17 residues. The CDR3 loop reads CASSIDRWASGSDEQFF. The CDR3 DNA sequence: TGTGCCAGTAGTATAGATCGATGGGCTAGCGGGAGCGATGAGCAGTTCTTC. Looking up the rest from reference TRBV19 and TRBJ2-1 gives the full variable domain: DGGITQSPKYLFRKEGQNVTLSCEQNLNHDAMYWYRQDPGQGLRLIYYSQIVNDFQKGDIAEGYSVSREKKESFPLTVTSAQKNPTAFYLCASSIDRWASGSDEQFFGPGTRLTVL.

This clonotype was detected ten times or more. The chain carries TRBV10-1 and TRBJ2-3; no clear D gene. Germline values: CDR1 WNHNN, CDR2 SYGVQD (reference sequence). The CDR3 sequence is 13 residues long. V shed 7 bases and J shed 3 bases, with 11 bases lying between them. The CDR3 sequence is CASNRHGTDTQYF. The CDR3 coding sequence is TGCGCCAGCAACAGACATGGGACAGATACGCAGTATTTT.

This clonotype has at least ten counts. The J gene is TRBJ1-1, the V gene TRBV6-1; 7 bases fit TRBD1. Per germline, CDR1 MNHNS and CDR2 SASEGT. The CDR3 is 14 residues long. The V and J ends lost 6 bases and 0 bases, in that order; junction bases with no gene match: 4. DNA of the CDR3: TGTGCCAGCAGCCCGACAGGGTTGAACACTGAAGCTTTCTTT. This sequence encodes CASSPTGLNTEAFF.

This clonotype has a count of ten or more. This chain links TRBV7-9 with TRBJ1-4, with 7 bases lining up with TRBD1. Trimming took 7 bases from V and 6 from J; bases not matched to a gene: 5. This CDR3 is built from 13 residues. Germline CDR1 is SEHNR and CDR2 is FQNEAQ (reference sequence). This chain's CDR3 is CASTGGVDEKLFF. As DNA, the CDR3 is TGTGCCAGCACAGGGGGTGTCGATGAAAAACTGTTTTTT.

This clonotype showed up many times. This chain joins TRBV4-1 and TRBJ1-1, with 7 positions matching TRBD1. V shed 4 bases, J shed 4 bases, and the junction held 9 bases outside the gene matches. CDR3 length: 15 amino acids. Germline-derived CDR1 and CDR2 are MGHRA and YSYEKL. The CDR3 reads CASSPLRGLGTEAFF. Here the CDR3 DNA reads TGCGCCAGCAGCCCCCTTAGGGGGCTGGGCACTGAAGCTTTCTTT.

The sample holds a few counts of this clonotype. V and J are TRBV6-4 and TRBJ2-5, with 9 bases matching TRBD2. V gave up 4 bases and J gave up 5 bases; unmatched junction bases: 11. The germline V gene has CDR1 MRHNA and CDR2 SNTAGT. This CDR3 is built from 16 residues. The CDR3 sequence: CASSAEKREVSETQYF. The CDR3 region has the DNA TGTGCCAGCAGTGCAGAAAAGCGGGAGGTATCGGAGACCCAGTACTTC.

This clonotype came up many times. This chain uses TRBV7-9 with TRBJ2-5; D possibly corresponds to TRBD2 (6 bases). V lost 0 bases to trimming and J lost 1 base, with 12 bases between them. Germline V gene sequence: CDR1 SEHNR, CDR2 FQNEAQ (reference sequence). There are 16 residues in the CDR3. CDR3 DNA sequence: TGTGCCAGCAGCTTAGCCCCGAGGACTACCCAAGAGACCCAGTACTTC. It encodes CASSLAPRTTQETQYF.

This sequence joins TRBV6-5 and TRBJ1-1; 9 bases match TRBD1. CDR3 size: 14 residues. Looked up from germline, CDR1 is MNHEY and CDR2 is SVGAGI. After removal of 0 bases from V and 6 bases from J, the junction contained 2 bases not matched to a gene. CDR3 sequence: CASSYSGTGPEAFF. The CDR3 DNA reads as TGTGCCAGCAGTTACTCGGGGACAGGGCCTGAAGCTTTCTTT.

There are many counts of this clonotype. The chain uses TRBV11-2 and TRBJ1-1; 9 bases are a match to TRBD1. Germline CDR1 and CDR2: SGHAT and FQNNGV. The CDR3 contains 16 residues. The J segment lost 5 bases and the V segment lost 8 bases, leaving 15 bases of the junction unmatched. CDR3 DNA sequence: TGTGCCAGCGCTTCTCCGGGACAGGGATCGGGGACTGAAGCTTTCTTT. Protein product: CASASPGQGSGTEAFF.

The gene calls are TRBV7-9 and TRBJ1-1, with D hard to call. Looked up from germline, CDR1 is SEHNR and CDR2 is FQNEAQ (reference sequence). V dropped 1 base and J dropped 8 bases, with 5 bases sitting between them. The CDR3 sequence is 11 residues long. CDR3 DNA sequence: TGTGCCAGCAGCTTAGTGGAAGAAGCTTTCTTT. Translation: CASSLVEEAFF.

This clonotype was recorded at least ten times. The V call is TRBV5-1, the J call TRBJ2-3, with D tentatively TRBD2 (6 bases). The CDR3 is made up of 14 amino acids. The germline V and J ends were trimmed by 2 bases and 4 bases, with 11 bases remaining between them. Germline-derived CDR1 and CDR2 are SGHRS and YFSETQ. The CDR3 nucleotides read TGCGCCAGCAGCTTAACTAGCAAATCAGATACGCAGTATTTT. Translation gives CASSLTSKSDTQYF.

This clonotype was picked up many times. The chain uses TRBV11-3 and TRBJ1-1; maybe TRBD1 (6 bases). Germline-derived CDR1 and CDR2 are SGHNT and YENEEA. This CDR3 has 13 residues. Trimming took off 6 bases at V and 1 base at J, with 9 bases between the two ends. CDR3 loop: CASRATGNTEAFF. In nucleotides, the CDR3 is TGTGCCAGCAGGGCGACAGGGAACACTGAAGCTTTCTTT. Complete variable domain (other parts from reference TRBV11-3 and TRBJ1-1): EAGVVQSPRYKIIEKKQPVAFWCNPISGHNTLYWYLQNLGQGPELLIRYENEEAVDDSQLPKDRFSAERLKGVDSTLKIQPAELGDSAVYLCASRATGNTEAFFGQGTRLTVV.

This clonotype occurred many times. This sequence joins TRBV5-4 and TRBJ2-3; 12 bases are a match to TRBD2. The CDR3 loop spans 18 amino acids. The ends lost 4 bases at V and 4 bases at J; junction bases unmatched: 13. Germline V gene sequence: CDR1 SGHNT, CDR2 YYREEE (reference sequence). The CDR3: CASSRPLAGGGVADTQYF. The CDR3 DNA follows: TGTGCCAGCAGCCGGCCGCTAGCGGGAGGGGGAGTGGCAGATACGCAGTATTTT.

This clonotype was seen repeatedly, ten times or more. The CDR3 DNA is TGTGCCACCGGCGGGAGGGGAACAGATACGCAGTATTTT. This sequence encodes CATGGRGTDTQYF. The chain employs TRBV19 and TRBJ2-3, with 9 nucleotides matching TRBD2. From germline, CDR1 is LNHDA and CDR2 SQIVND (reference sequence). The junction had 5 bases not matched to a gene; V was cut back by 10 bases and J by 3 bases. This CDR3 contains 13 residues.

This clonotype was counted at least ten times. The chain employs TRBV12-3 or TRBV12-4 and TRBJ1-2; 8 nucleotides match TRBD1. The CDR3 is 14 residues long. The junction had 7 bases not matched to a gene; V was cut back by 6 bases and J by 4 bases. The CDR3 DNA follows: TGTGCCAGCAGAAGATCCGGGACAGGCTATGGCTACACCTTC. It codes for CASRRSGTGYGYTF.

The chain links TRBV29-1 to TRBJ2-3; D ambiguous. Trimming left V 3 bases short and J 1 base short, with 5 bases between. The germline V gene encodes CDR1 SQVTM and CDR2 ANQGSEA. The CDR3 consists of 12 residues. The CDR3 DNA reads as TGCAGCGTTGACCCCGGCACAGATACGCAGTATTTT. Its translation is CSVDPGTDTQYF.

This chain links TRBV28 with TRBJ2-5, with D perhaps TRBD1 (5 bases). The CDR3 has 12 amino acids. Germline CDR1 MDHEN, CDR2 SYDVKM. V gave up 2 bases and J gave up 5 bases, with 6 bases separating them. As DNA, the CDR3 is TGTGCCAGCAGTTTACAGGGTGAGACCCAGTACTTC. Translated, it gives CASSLQGETQYF.

This clonotype was counted only a few times. The chain carries TRBV6-1 and TRBJ2-1; 12 bases match TRBD2. The V segment lost 6 bases and the J segment 4 bases; nucleotides outside the gene matches: 7. Germline V gene sequence: CDR1 MNHNS, CDR2 SASEGT. The CDR3 is made up of 16 amino acids. In DNA, the CDR3 is TGTGCCAGCAGCAGACTAGCGGGAGCCCTATACAATGAGCAGTTCTTC. Protein product: CASSRLAGALYNEQFF.

This clonotype was observed at least ten times. The chain joins TRBV10-3 to TRBJ2-1, with 9 bases aligning to TRBD1. Germline trimming cut 3 bases from V and 3 bases from J; bases unmatched to any gene: 12. This CDR3 is built from 18 residues. Germline CDR1 ENHRY, CDR2 SYGVKD. CDR3 amino acids: CAISDGTGLPLVYNEQFF. In DNA form, the CDR3 reads TGTGCCATCAGTGATGGGACAGGGCTCCCCTTAGTCTACAATGAGCAGTTCTTC.

This clonotype has ten or more counts. The chain has TRBV29-1 and TRBJ2-2, with D perhaps TRBD1 (5 bases). V dropped 1 base and J dropped 5 bases, with 14 bases sitting between them. Germline loops: CDR1 SQVTM, CDR2 ANQGSEA. CDR3 length equals 15 residues. The CDR3 DNA is TGCAGCGTTGAAGTATCGGGTCAGGGAACCGGGGAGCTGTTTTTT. Translating gives CSVEVSGQGTGELFF.

This clonotype was detected many times. The chain uses TRBV12-3 or TRBV12-4 and TRBJ2-4; D is tentatively TRBD1 or TRBD2 (5 bases each). There are 16 residues in the CDR3. Trimming shortened V by 5 bases and J by 4 bases, and 18 bases separated the two germline ends. CDR3 amino acids: CASSPIPGTEKNIQYF. In DNA, the CDR3 is TGTGCCAGCAGTCCAATCCCGGGGACGGAAAAAAACATTCAGTACTTC.

Ten or more counts support this clonotype. The chain recombines TRBV14 with TRBJ2-2, with D perhaps assigned TRBD1 or TRBD2 (5 bases each). The CDR3 spans 15 residues. Germline V lookup: CDR1 SGHDN, CDR2 FVKESK. Trimming shortened V by 3 bases and J by 5 bases, and 13 bases separated the two germline ends. The CDR3 coding sequence is TGTGCCAGCAGCCATTTGATCAGGGAGACCGGGGAGCTGTTTTTT. Encoded protein: CASSHLIRETGELFF. The whole variable domain, remainder taken from reference TRBV14 and TRBJ2-2, is EAGVTQFPSHSVIEKGQTVTLRCDPISGHDNLYWYRRVMGKEIKFLLHFVKESKQDESGMPNNRFLAERTGGTYSTLKVQPAELEDSGVYFCASSHLIRETGELFFGEGSRLTVL.

This clonotype appeared many times. The V call is TRBV10-3, the J call TRBJ2-3, with a weak D call TRBD2 (5 bases). The CDR3 runs 15 residues. V shed 4 bases and J shed 2 bases, with 13 bases lying between them. CDR1 is ENHRY and CDR2 is SYGVKD in the germline V gene. CDR3 loop: CAISASSDFTDTQYF. DNA for the CDR3: TGTGCCATCAGTGCGTCTTCGGACTTCACAGATACGCAGTATTTT.

The chain employs TRBV11-2 and TRBJ2-3; 11 bases fit TRBD2. This CDR3 has 15 residues. Germline V CDR1 and CDR2: SGHAT, FQNNGV. Unmatched junction bases numbered 1, after V lost 1 base and J lost 4 bases. The CDR3 is CASSLGLAGPDTQYF. In DNA form, the CDR3 reads TGTGCCAGCAGCTTAGGACTAGCGGGACCAGATACGCAGTATTTT. The full variable domain, completed using reference TRBV11-2 and TRBJ2-3, is EAGVAQSPRYKIIEKRQSVAFWCNPISGHATLYWYQQILGQGPKLLIQFQNNGVVDDSQLPKDRFSAERLKGVDSTLKIQPAKLEDSAVYLCASSLGLAGPDTQYFGPGTRLTVL.

This clonotype was observed at least ten times. The chain employs TRBV28 and TRBJ1-2, with a weak D call TRBD1 (6 bases). Looked up from germline, CDR1 is MDHEN and CDR2 is SYDVKM. The CDR3 runs 16 residues. V was pared by 6 bases and J by 2 bases, with 19 bases between. CDR3 DNA: TGTGCCAGCAGCCTAAGAGGGGGGGGCATCAACTATGGCTACACCTTC. It encodes CASSLRGGGINYGYTF.

This clonotype appeared a few times. The chain joins TRBV21-1 to TRBJ2-1; the table's D gene call, TRBD1, was not cross checked with the DNA. TRBV21-1 is noted as a pseudogene. The length of the CDR3 is 18 residues. The CDR3 DNA follows: TGTGCCAGCACAACCCGGGACAGGGATTTTTCCCTGGACAATGAGCAGTTCTTC. Translated, it gives CASTTRDRDFSLDNEQFF.

In this sample, this clonotype turned up many times. V is TRBV3-1 and J is TRBJ2-7, with 10 bases identical to TRBD2. The V and J ends lost 3 bases and 5 bases, in that order; junction bases with no gene match: 13. The CDR3 consists of 17 residues. Germline V gene lookup returns CDR1 LGHDT and CDR2 YNNKEL (reference sequence). The CDR3 DNA reads as TGTGCCAGCAGCCAGGGGAGGGCTAGCGGGAGTCTGGACGAGCAGTACTTC. Translated: CASSQGRASGSLDEQYF.

This sequence joins TRBV24-1 and TRBJ2-7, with D tentatively TRBD2 (6 bases). V gave up 4 bases and J gave up 4 bases, with 13 bases separating them. CDR3 length: 14 amino acids. Germline lookup yields CDR1 KGHDR and CDR2 SFDVKD. The CDR3 nucleotides are TGTGCCACCAGTGACCCACCCGGGGGATACGAGCAGTACTTC. This encodes CATSDPPGGYEQYF.

CDR3 residues: CASSANSNEQFF. DNA for the CDR3: TGTGCCAGCAGCGCCAACTCCAATGAGCAGTTCTTC. The rearrangement uses TRBV7-2 and TRBJ2-1; D not resolved. The V gene lost 5 bases and the J gene lost 6 bases, with 8 bases spanning the gap. The CDR3 has 12 residues. Germline V gene lookup returns CDR1 SGHTA and CDR2 FQGNSA.

This clonotype was found many times. The chain combines TRBV7-2 with TRBJ1-4; the D gene is possibly TRBD1 (5 bases). CDR1 and CDR2 from the germline V gene are SGHTA and FQGNSA. V lost 3 bases, J lost 11 bases, and 16 bases lay in between. The CDR3 spans 14 residues. This chain's CDR3 is CASSFSQGSGKLFF. CDR3 sequence (DNA): TGTGCCAGCAGCTTTAGTCAGGGCTCGGGGAAACTGTTTTTT.

This clonotype was seen many times. This chain joins TRBV20-1 and TRBJ2-3; no firm D call. V lost 0 bases to trimming and J lost 2 bases, with 6 bases between them. The CDR3 spans 13 residues. Germline V CDR1 and CDR2: DFQATT, SNEGSKA (reference sequence). The chain's CDR3 is CSAREANTDTQYF. CDR3 in DNA: TGCAGTGCTAGAGAGGCAAACACAGATACGCAGTATTTT.

This clonotype was counted many times. The rearrangement uses TRBV6-6 and TRBJ1-5, with D possibly TRBD1 on 5 matching bases. Trimming pared 5 bases from V and 0 bases from J, leaving 11 bases between. CDR1 and CDR2 (germline): MNHNY, SVGAGI (reference sequence). This CDR3 region has 15 residues. The CDR3: CASSTGGYSNQPQHF. The CDR3 DNA is TGTGCCAGCAGTACCGGGGGTTATAGCAATCAGCCCCAGCATTTT.